What follows are 2 T cell receptor beta chains derived from one specimen sequenced in a study of CD8+ T cells in alopecia areata. Treatment here: oral pan-JAK inhibitor, 5-10 mg twice daily. cDNA reverse transcribed from extracted RNA served as the sequencing template. Sequencing used immunoSEQ multiplex PCR; TCRdb keeps in-frame clones, though not all of them. Of over 100,000 clones listed, about three fifths are singletons. Here the sequenced sample was CD8+ T cells sorted from blood, taken at week 24, from a patient treated with tofacitinib. The receptor source for this set is a human donor with alopecia areata.

This clone has just a few counts. The chain has TRBV7-6 and TRBJ1-6; D possibly corresponds to TRBD1 (5 bases). Germline lookup yields CDR1 SGHVS and CDR2 FNYEAQ. V was pared by 4 bases and J by 7 bases, with 14 bases between. The CDR3 spans 15 residues. The CDR3 DNA reads as TGTGCCAGCAGCTCCGGGACCGAACCGAATTCACCCCTCCACTTT. Protein product: CASSSGTEPNSPLHF.

This rearrangement joins TRBV5-6 to TRBJ1-2, with D uncertain. V lost 2 bases and J lost 8, with 10 bases in between. There are 12 residues in the CDR3. The germline V gene encodes CDR1 SGHDT and CDR2 YYEEEE. CDR3 in amino acids: CASSFVREGYTF. CDR3 nucleotides: TGTGCCAGCAGCTTCGTTAGGGAGGGCTACACCTTC.